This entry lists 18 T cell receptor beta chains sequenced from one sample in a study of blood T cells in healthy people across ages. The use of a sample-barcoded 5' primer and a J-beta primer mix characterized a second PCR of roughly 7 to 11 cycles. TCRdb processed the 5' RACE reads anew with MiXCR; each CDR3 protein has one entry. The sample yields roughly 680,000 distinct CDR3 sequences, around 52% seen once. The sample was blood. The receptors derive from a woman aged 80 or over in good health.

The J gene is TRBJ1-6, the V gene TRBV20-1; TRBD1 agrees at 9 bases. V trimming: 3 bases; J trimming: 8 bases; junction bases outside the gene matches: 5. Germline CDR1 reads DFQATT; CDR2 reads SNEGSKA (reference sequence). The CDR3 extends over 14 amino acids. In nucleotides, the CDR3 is TGCAGTGCTAGGGACGGGACAGGGCATTCACCCCTCCACTTT. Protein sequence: CSARDGTGHSPLHF.

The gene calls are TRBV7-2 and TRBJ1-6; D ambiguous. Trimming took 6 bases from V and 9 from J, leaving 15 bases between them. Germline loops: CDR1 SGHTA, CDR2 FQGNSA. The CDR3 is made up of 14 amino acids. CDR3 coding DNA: TGTGCCAGCAGACTAGGCGCAGGTCTTTCACCCCTCCACTTT. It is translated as CASRLGAGLSPLHF.

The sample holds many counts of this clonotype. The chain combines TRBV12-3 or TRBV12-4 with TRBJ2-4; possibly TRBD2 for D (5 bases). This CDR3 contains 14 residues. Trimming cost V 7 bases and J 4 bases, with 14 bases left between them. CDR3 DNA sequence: TGTGCCAGCACCCCGCAACTAGGGAAAAACATTCAGTACTTC. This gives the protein CASTPQLGKNIQYF.

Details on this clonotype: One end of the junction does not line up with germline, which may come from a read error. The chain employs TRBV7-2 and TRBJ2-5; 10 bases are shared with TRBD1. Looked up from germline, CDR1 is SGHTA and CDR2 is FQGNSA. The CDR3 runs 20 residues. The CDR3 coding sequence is TGTGCCAGCAGCCATACGTTTTATTCCGGGACAGGGGACTTCCAAGAGACCCAGTATTTC. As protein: CASSHTFYSGTGDFQETQYF. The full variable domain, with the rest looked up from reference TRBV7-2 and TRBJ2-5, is GAGVSQSPSNKVTEKGKDVELRCDPISGHTALYWYRQSLGQGLEFLIYFQGNSAPDKSGLPSDRFSAERTGGSVSTLTIQRTQQEDSAVYLCASSHTFYSGTGDFQETQYFGPGTRLLVL.

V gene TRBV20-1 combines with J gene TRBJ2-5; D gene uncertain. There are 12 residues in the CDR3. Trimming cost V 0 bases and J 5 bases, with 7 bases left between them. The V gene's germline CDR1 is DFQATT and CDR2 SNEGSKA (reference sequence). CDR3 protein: CSARDEAETQYF. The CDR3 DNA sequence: TGCAGTGCTAGAGACGAAGCGGAGACCCAGTACTTC.

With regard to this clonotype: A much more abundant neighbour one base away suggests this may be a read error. The CDR3 region has the DNA TGTGCCACCAGTGATTTGCGTTGTTTTCGTCTATCACTAGCCAAAAGCATTCAGTACTTC. It translates to CATSDLRCFRLSLAKSIQYF. This sequence joins TRBV24-1 and TRBJ2-4, with a tentative D call TRBD2 (6 bases). Germline CDR1 KGHDR, CDR2 SFDVKD. This CDR3 spans 20 amino acids.

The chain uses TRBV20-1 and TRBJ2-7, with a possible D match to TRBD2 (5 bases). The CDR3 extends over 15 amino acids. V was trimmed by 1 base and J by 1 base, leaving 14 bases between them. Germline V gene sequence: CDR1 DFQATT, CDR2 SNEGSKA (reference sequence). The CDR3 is CSARGLADSSYEQYF. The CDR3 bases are TGCAGTGCTAGAGGTCTCGCGGACTCGTCCTACGAGCAGTACTTC.

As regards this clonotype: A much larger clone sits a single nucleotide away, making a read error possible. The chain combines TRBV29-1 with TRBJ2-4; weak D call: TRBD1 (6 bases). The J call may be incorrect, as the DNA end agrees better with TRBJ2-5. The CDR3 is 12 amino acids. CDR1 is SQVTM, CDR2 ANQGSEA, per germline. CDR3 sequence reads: CSVNQGWETQYF. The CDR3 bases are TGCAGCGTCAACCAGGGGTGGGAGACCCAGTACTTC.

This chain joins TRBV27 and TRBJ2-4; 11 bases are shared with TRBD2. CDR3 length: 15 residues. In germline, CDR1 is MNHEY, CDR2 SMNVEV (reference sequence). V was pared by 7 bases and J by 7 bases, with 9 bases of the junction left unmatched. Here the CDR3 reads CASTLAGGGENIQYF. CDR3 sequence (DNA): TGTGCCAGCACCTTAGCGGGAGGGGGGGAGAACATTCAGTACTTC.

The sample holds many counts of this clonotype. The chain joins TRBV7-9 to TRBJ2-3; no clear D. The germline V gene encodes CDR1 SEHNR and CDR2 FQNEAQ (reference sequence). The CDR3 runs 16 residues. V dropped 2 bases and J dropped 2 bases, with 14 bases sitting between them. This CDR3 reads CASSLTARGITDTQYF. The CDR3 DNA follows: TGTGCCAGCAGCTTAACGGCCCGTGGGATCACAGATACGCAGTATTTT.

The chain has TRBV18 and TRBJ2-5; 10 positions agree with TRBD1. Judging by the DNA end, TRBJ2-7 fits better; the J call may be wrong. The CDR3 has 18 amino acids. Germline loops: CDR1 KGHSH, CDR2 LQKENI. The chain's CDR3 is CASSLYSPGQGIAYEQYF. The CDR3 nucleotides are TGTGCCAGCTCACTCTACTCTCCGGGACAGGGGATTGCCTACGAGCAGTACTTC.

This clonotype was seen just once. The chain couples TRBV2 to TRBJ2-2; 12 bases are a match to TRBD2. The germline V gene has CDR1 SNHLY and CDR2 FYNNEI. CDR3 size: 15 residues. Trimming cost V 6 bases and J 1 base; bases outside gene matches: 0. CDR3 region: CASRGLAGNTGELFF. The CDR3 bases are TGTGCCAGCAGGGGACTAGCGGGGAACACCGGGGAGCTGTTTTTT.

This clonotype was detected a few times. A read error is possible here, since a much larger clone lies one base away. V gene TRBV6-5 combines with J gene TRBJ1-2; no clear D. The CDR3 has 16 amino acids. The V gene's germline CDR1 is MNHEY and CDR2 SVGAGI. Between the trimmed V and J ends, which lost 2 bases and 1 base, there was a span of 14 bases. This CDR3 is CASSYGVPGINYGYTF. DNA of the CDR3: TGTGCCAGCAGTTACGGGGTTCCGGGAATTAACTATGGCTACACCTTC.

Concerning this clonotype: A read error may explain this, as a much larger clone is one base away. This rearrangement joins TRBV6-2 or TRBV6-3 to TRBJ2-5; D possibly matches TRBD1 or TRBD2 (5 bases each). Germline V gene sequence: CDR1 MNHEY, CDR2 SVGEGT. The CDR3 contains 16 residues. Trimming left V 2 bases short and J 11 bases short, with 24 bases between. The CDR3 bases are TGTGCCAGCAGTTACAAAACGGGGACCAGGTCTAATGAGCAGTACTTC. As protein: CASSYKTGTRSNEQYF.

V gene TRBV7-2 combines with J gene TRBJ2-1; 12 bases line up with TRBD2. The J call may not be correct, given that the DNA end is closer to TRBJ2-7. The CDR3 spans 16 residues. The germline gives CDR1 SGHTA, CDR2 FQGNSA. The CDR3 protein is CASRQTSGGFWNEQYF. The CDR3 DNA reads TGTGCCAGCAGACAGACTAGCGGGGGTTTTTGGAATGAGCAGTACTTC.

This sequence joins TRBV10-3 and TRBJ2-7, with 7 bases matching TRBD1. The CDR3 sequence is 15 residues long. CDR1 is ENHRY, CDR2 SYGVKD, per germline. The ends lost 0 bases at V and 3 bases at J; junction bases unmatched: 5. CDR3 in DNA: TGTGCCATCAGTGAGTCCCGGGACAGCTACTACGAGCAGTACTTC. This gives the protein CAISESRDSYYEQYF.

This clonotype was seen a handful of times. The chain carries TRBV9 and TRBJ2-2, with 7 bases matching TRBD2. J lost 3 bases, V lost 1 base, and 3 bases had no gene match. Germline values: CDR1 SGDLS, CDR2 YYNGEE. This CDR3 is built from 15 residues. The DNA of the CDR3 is TGTGCCAGCAGCGTATTAGGGAGGGACACCGGGGAGCTGTTTTTT. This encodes CASSVLGRDTGELFF.

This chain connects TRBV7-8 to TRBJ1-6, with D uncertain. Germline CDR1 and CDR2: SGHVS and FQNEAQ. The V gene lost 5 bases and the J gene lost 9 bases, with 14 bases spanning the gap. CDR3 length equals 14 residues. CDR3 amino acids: CASSPEVVGSPLHF. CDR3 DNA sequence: TGTGCCAGCAGCCCCGAAGTTGTGGGTTCACCCCTCCACTTT.